A selection of T cell receptor beta chains follows, all from one sample in a study of monozygotic twins with cystic fibrosis. The protocol was immunoSEQ multiplex PCR, while the TCRdb copy is restricted to in-frame clones and leaves out a portion. The sample contains 30,000 to 35,000 clones, roughly three fifths of which appear only once. Sequenced input: blood. The receptors stem from a girl aged 10 to 17 with cystic fibrosis. The CDR3 runs from the conserved cysteine through the conserved F or W. Fields, in order: clone size, V gene, J gene, D gene, CDR3 protein, CDR3 DNA. D genes are given only for firm matches. Part of the rows lack a size; the others show once, few, many or a class for expanded clones.

.	TRBV27	TRBJ2-2	TRBD1	CASRPVQGRTNTGELFF	TGTGCCAGCAGACCAGTACAGGGGCGGACGAACACCGGGGAGCTGTTTTTT
.	TRBV2	TRBJ2-3	TRBD2	CASSGGLGLAGGVQYF	TGTGCCAGCAGTGGGGGCTTGGGACTAGCGGGAGGAGTGCAGTATTTT
few	TRBV13	TRBJ1-1	.	CASSPTDNTEAFF	TGTGCCAGCAGCCCGACAGATAACACTGAAGCTTTCTTT
few	TRBV5-4	TRBJ1-3	.	CASSLASNGRSGNTIYF	TGTGCCAGCAGCTTGGCCTCTAACGGCCGTTCTGGAAACACCATATATTTT
once	TRBV29-1	TRBJ2-1	TRBD1	CSAIRDRFNEQFF	TGCAGCGCGATCCGGGACAGGTTTAATGAGCAGTTCTTC
.	TRBV7-2	TRBJ1-1	TRBD1	CASSPGQGREAFF	TGTGCCAGCAGCCCTGGACAGGGAAGAGAAGCTTTCTTT
.	TRBV5-1	TRBJ2-4	.	CASSFEGAKNIQYF	TGCGCCAGCAGCTTTGAGGGGGCCAAAAACATTCAGTACTTC
.	TRBV6-1	TRBJ2-7	TRBD1	CASSAWTGGLIPYEQYF	TGTGCCAGCAGTGCTTGGACAGGGGGCCTTATCCCCTACGAGCAGTACTTC
once	TRBV20-1	TRBJ1-2	.	CSARAGGYTF	TGCAGTGCTAGGGCTGGGGGCTACACCTTC
.	TRBV4-3	TRBJ2-5	.	CASSQGPGVGQETQYF	TGCGCCAGCAGCCAAGGGCCGGGAGTTGGGCAAGAGACCCAGTACTTC
.	TRBV6-1	TRBJ2-5	.	CASSQGITETQYF	TGTGCCAGCAGTCAAGGGATTACAGAGACCCAGTACTTC
few	TRBV9	TRBJ1-3	.	CASSADHSGNTIYF	TGTGCCAGCAGCGCGGACCACTCTGGAAACACCATATATTTT